The next 23 T cell receptor beta chains were all read from a single sample in a study of T cell changes during pregnancy in multiple sclerosis. Using immunoSEQ multiplex PCR, the repertoire was profiled, and TCRdb retains in-frame clones only, with some absent. The profile shows roughly 110,000 clones, less than 95% of them singletons. Specimen: peripheral blood, collected before pregnancy. Receptor source: a female donor with multiple sclerosis, enrolled in a pregnancy study.

The chain couples TRBV7-2 to TRBJ2-5; 8 positions agree with TRBD1. The CDR3 extends over 14 amino acids. Germline CDR1 SGHTA, CDR2 FQGNSA. V lost 3 bases, J lost 2 bases, and 2 bases stayed unmatched. CDR3 in amino acids: CASSFRGRQETQYF. CDR3 DNA: TGTGCCAGCAGCTTCAGGGGGCGGCAAGAGACCCAGTACTTC.

The rearrangement joins TRBV7-2 to TRBJ1-1; no reliable D call. V was pared by 0 bases and J by 9 bases, with 14 bases between. Germline assignment: CDR1 SGHTA and CDR2 FQGNSA. The CDR3 covers 14 residues. CDR3 loop: CASSLADGLGKAFF. CDR3 coding DNA: TGTGCCAGCAGCTTAGCCGACGGACTTGGAAAAGCTTTCTTT.

V and J are TRBV5-5 and TRBJ1-6; 9 nucleotides line up with TRBD1. The CDR3 consists of 15 residues. CDR1 and CDR2 (germline): SGHKS, YYEKEE (reference sequence). The trim removed 4 bases at V and 3 bases at J, leaving 2 bases unmatched. The CDR3 reads CASSGGQGYNSPLHF. CDR3 nucleotides: TGTGCCAGCAGCGGGGGACAGGGCTATAATTCACCCCTCCACTTT.

The rearrangement uses TRBV29-1 and TRBJ1-2; 10 bases are shared with TRBD1. With 6 bases clipped from V and 6 bases from J, the junction kept 4 bases outside the gene matches. This CDR3 is built from 12 residues. Germline CDR1 SQVTM, CDR2 ANQGSEA. The CDR3 region has the DNA TGCAGCGTCACGGGACAGGGGAATGGCTACACCTTC. Encoded protein: CSVTGQGNGYTF.

The chain combines TRBV28 with TRBJ1-1, with D possibly being TRBD1 (5 bases). The CDR3 extends over 14 amino acids. The germline V and J ends were trimmed by 3 bases and 5 bases, with 13 bases remaining between them. Germline V gene lookup returns CDR1 MDHEN and CDR2 SYDVKM. The CDR3 reads CASSLWEGRTEAFF. As DNA, the CDR3 is TGTGCCAGCAGTTTGTGGGAGGGGCGGACTGAAGCTTTCTTT.

The rearrangement links TRBV10-3 to TRBJ2-1, with D perhaps TRBD1 (5 bases). The CDR3 contains 13 residues. The V gene lost 6 bases and the J gene lost 5 bases, with 11 bases spanning the gap. The germline gives CDR1 ENHRY, CDR2 SYGVKD. For the CDR3, the DNA is TGTGCCATCAGCCTCGACAGAAACAATGAGCAGTTCTTC. Translation: CAISLDRNNEQFF.

This clone is a singleton in its sample. The chain uses TRBV18 and TRBJ2-5, with 9 bases identical to TRBD2. Germline assignment: CDR1 KGHSH and CDR2 LQKENI. The CDR3 sequence is 16 residues long. The V segment lost 4 bases and the J segment 2 bases; nucleotides outside the gene matches: 8. CDR3 sequence reads: CASSQSGGTAQETQYF. DNA for the CDR3: TGTGCCAGCTCACAGAGCGGGGGGACCGCGCAAGAGACCCAGTACTTC. Complete variable domain (other parts from reference TRBV18 and TRBJ2-5): NAGVMQNPRHLVRRRGQEARLRCSPMKGHSHVYWYRQLPEEGLKFMVYLQKENIIDESGMPKERFSAEFPKEGPSILRIQQVVRGDSAAYFCASSQSGGTAQETQYFGPGTRLLVL.

The chain couples TRBV5-4 to TRBJ1-6; 7 bases are a match to TRBD1. The CDR3 spans 16 residues. Per germline, CDR1 SGHNT and CDR2 YYREEE (reference sequence). V shed 6 bases and J 8 bases; nucleotides not matched to a gene: 14. The chain's CDR3 is CASTRAGGTEDSPLHF. Here the CDR3 DNA reads TGTGCCAGCACTCGGGCAGGCGGGACAGAGGATTCACCCCTCCACTTT.

This sequence joins TRBV27 and TRBJ1-2, with 8 bases matching TRBD1. CDR1 is MNHEY, CDR2 SMNVEV, per germline (reference sequence). The V segment lost 3 bases and the J segment 3 bases; nucleotides outside the gene matches: 6. CDR3 length: 15 residues. CDR3 coding DNA: TGTGCCAGCAGTTTCGGTACAGGGGGATACTATGGCTACACCTTC. This codes for CASSFGTGGYYGYTF.

This clone was picked up a small number of times. The chain carries TRBV18 and TRBJ2-4; 10 bases map to TRBD2. This CDR3 region has 14 residues. V shed 3 bases, J shed 15 bases, and the junction held 11 bases outside the gene matches. Germline V lookup: CDR1 KGHSH, CDR2 LQKENI. The CDR3 is CASSPLAGVCGLYF. CDR3 DNA: TGTGCCAGCTCACCGCTAGCGGGAGTATGTGGGTTGTACTTC.

The chain couples TRBV7-3 to TRBJ2-1; 8 bases line up with TRBD2. The CDR3 extends over 13 amino acids. Germline CDR1 is SGHTA and CDR2 is FQGTGA. V shed 5 bases and J 9 bases; nucleotides not matched to a gene: 6. The CDR3 DNA is TGTGCCAGCAGCCCCGGGGGGGCCGGTGAGCAGTTCTTC. It yields the protein CASSPGGAGEQFF.

This chain uses TRBV7-3 with TRBJ2-3; possibly TRBD2 for D (6 bases). The germline V gene has CDR1 SGHTA and CDR2 FQGTGA. The CDR3 loop spans 15 amino acids. V was cut by 2 bases and J by 6 bases, with 15 bases left in between. The CDR3 DNA reads TGTGCCAGCAGCTTAGTCAGGGCTACTAGCGATACGCAGTATTTT. It codes for CASSLVRATSDTQYF.

The chain couples TRBV11-2 to TRBJ1-1; D is ambiguous. The CDR3 length is 15 residues. Trimming left V 0 bases short and J 0 bases short, with 8 bases between. Germline V lookup: CDR1 SGHAT, CDR2 FQNNGV. In DNA form, the CDR3 reads TGTGCCAGCAGCTTAGATCCGACAATGAACACTGAAGCTTTCTTT. It is translated as CASSLDPTMNTEAFF.

The V and J genes are TRBV7-2 and TRBJ2-5; unclear D gene. CDR1 SGHTA and CDR2 FQGNSA come from the germline V gene. The V gene lost 0 bases and the J gene lost 5 bases, with 4 bases spanning the gap. The CDR3 sequence is 12 residues long. The CDR3 sequence: CASSLARETQYF. The CDR3 DNA sequence: TGTGCCAGCAGCTTAGCACGGGAGACCCAGTACTTC.

The sample holds a few counts of this clone. The CDR3 DNA reads as TGTGCCAGCAGCACAGGAGTCTATGGCTACACCTTC. Residues: CASSTGVYGYTF. The chain recombines TRBV14 with TRBJ1-2, with D possibly matching TRBD1 (5 bases). V lost 5 bases to trimming and J lost 4 bases, with 8 bases between them. The CDR3 consists of 12 residues. Germline V gene data show CDR1 as SGHDN and CDR2 as FVKESK. Looking up the rest from reference TRBV14 and TRBJ1-2 gives the full variable domain: EAGVTQFPSHSVIEKGQTVTLRCDPISGHDNLYWYRRVMGKEIKFLLHFVKESKQDESGMPNNRFLAERTGGTYSTLKVQPAELEDSGVYFCASSTGVYGYTFGSGTRLTVV.

The chain links TRBV5-6 to TRBJ1-1, with no clear D. Germline V CDR1 and CDR2: SGHDT, YYEEEE. The CDR3 consists of 14 residues. V lost 4 bases and J lost 2, with 12 bases in between. The CDR3 spells CASSAGRGNTEAFF. The CDR3 DNA reads TGTGCCAGCAGCGCCGGTCGGGGAAACACTGAAGCTTTCTTT.

V gene TRBV11-3 combines with J gene TRBJ2-2; TRBD1 agrees at 8 bases. V lost 0 bases to trimming and J lost 4 bases; unmatched junction nucleotides: 16. Germline-derived CDR1 and CDR2 are SGHNT and YENEEA. This CDR3 spans 20 amino acids. The CDR3 coding sequence is TGTGCCAGCAGCTTAGAGGCCCCGATGCTAGGACAGGGCAGCACCGGGGAGCTGTTTTTT. It is translated as CASSLEAPMLGQGSTGELFF.

The V and J genes are TRBV18 and TRBJ2-2; 7 nucleotides align to TRBD2. J gave up 2 bases and V 4 bases, and 7 bases lay outside the gene matches. Germline V gene lookup returns CDR1 KGHSH and CDR2 LQKENI. CDR3 size: 16 residues. For the CDR3, the DNA is TGTGCCAGCTCACTCGGGACTATTGGTAACACCGGGGAGCTGTTTTTT. Protein product: CASSLGTIGNTGELFF.

This clone showed up just a few times. This chain connects TRBV28 to TRBJ2-1, with 11 positions matching TRBD2. Germline V gene sequence: CDR1 MDHEN, CDR2 SYDVKM. CDR3 length: 15 amino acids. The ends lost 5 bases at V and 5 bases at J; junction bases unmatched: 5. The CDR3 loop reads CASSRTSGLNNEQFF. The CDR3 coding sequence is TGTGCCAGCAGTCGGACTAGCGGGCTCAACAATGAGCAGTTCTTC.

The chain employs TRBV29-1 and TRBJ2-1; 7 nucleotides align to TRBD1. This CDR3 comprises 14 residues. V shed 6 bases, J shed 1 base, and the junction held 6 bases outside the gene matches. Germline assignment: CDR1 SQVTM and CDR2 ANQGSEA. The chain's CDR3 is CSVDRVNSYNEQFF. CDR3 DNA sequence: TGCAGCGTAGACAGGGTGAATTCCTACAATGAGCAGTTCTTC.

V usage is TRBV5-1 and J usage is TRBJ2-5; D is perhaps TRBD2 (6 bases). With 3 bases removed from V and 5 bases from J, the gap between germline ends came to 17 bases. Germline CDR1 reads SGHRS; CDR2 reads YFSETQ. The CDR3 consists of 15 residues. CDR3 sequence: CASSWGTAVQETQYF. The CDR3 coding sequence is TGCGCCAGCAGCTGGGGGACTGCGGTCCAGGAGACCCAGTACTTC.

Details on this clone: The identical CDR3 is also encoded by other nucleotide sequences in the sample. The V call is TRBV28, the J call TRBJ1-5; 7 nucleotides line up with TRBD1. This CDR3 has 15 residues. After removal of 4 bases from V and 2 bases from J, the junction contained 5 bases not matched to a gene. CDR1 is MDHEN, CDR2 SYDVKM, per germline. This chain's CDR3 is CASSSGGGGNQPQHF. The DNA of the CDR3 is TGTGCCAGCAGTTCAGGGGGAGGTGGCAATCAGCCCCAGCATTTT. Based on the CDR3 plus reference TRBV28 and TRBJ1-5, the full variable domain is DVKVTQSSRYLVKRTGEKVFLECVQDMDHENMFWYRQDPGLGLRLIYFSYDVKMKEKGDIPEGYSVSREKKERFSLILESASTNQTSMYLCASSSGGGGNQPQHFGDGTRLSIL.

V gene TRBV5-1 combines with J gene TRBJ1-2; 12 positions match TRBD1. Germline V gene sequence: CDR1 SGHRS, CDR2 YFSETQ. V was clipped by 0 bases and J by 7 bases; unmatched bases: 4. The CDR3 loop spans 15 amino acids. The CDR3 loop reads CASSLDGTGGVGYTF. The CDR3 DNA is TGCGCCAGCAGCTTGGACGGGACAGGGGGCGTTGGCTACACCTTC.